A selection of T cell receptor beta chains follows, all from one sample in a study of regulatory T cells in long-lasting Graves disease. TCRdb used MiXCR to reprocess the multiplex PCR reads, holding one entry per CDR3 protein. The table lists approximately 300,000 distinct CDR3 sequences, roughly 18% of them singletons. Sequences were derived from peripheral blood mononuclear cells (PBMCs), sampled at new diagnosis, from a patient treated with antithyroid drugs. The receptor source for this set is a female donor with Graves disease. Each CDR3 is given with its conserved first and last residue. A D gene is named only where the DNA matches it firmly. Clone size is stated in some rows and not others, as once, few, many or a class when expanded.

size	V	J	D	DNA	CDR3
many	TRBV24-1	TRBJ2-3	NA	TGTGCCACCAGTGACCGGGGAGCAGGGAGTGATACGCAGTATTTT	CATSDRGAGSDTQYF
many	TRBV6-1	TRBJ2-1	NA	TGTGCCAGCAGAATCCCCCTGTCGCGGTACAATGAGCAGTTCTTC	CASRIPLSRYNEQFF
NA	TRBV7-2	TRBJ2-1	TRBD2	TGTGCCAGCAGCTTAGGACTAGCGGGGGGTGACAATGAGCAGTTCTTC	CASSLGLAGGDNEQFF
NA	TRBV24-1	TRBJ2-2	NA	TGTGCCACCAGTGATTCGGGATGGGGGGCGAACACCGGGGAGCTGTTTTTT	CATSDSGWGANTGELFF
many	TRBV28	TRBJ2-7	TRBD2	TGTGCCAGCAGTTTTCCTAGCGGGTCCTACGAGCAGTACTTC	CASSFPSGSYEQYF
many	TRBV7-9	TRBJ2-3	NA	TGTGCCAGCAGCTTTGGGGGGAGCACAGATACGCAGTATTTT	CASSFGGSTDTQYF
NA	TRBV12-3/TRBV12-4	TRBJ2-5	TRBD2	TGTGCCAGCAGTTTAGCCCTAGCGGCTGAAGAGACCCAGTACTTC	CASSLALAAEETQYF
many	TRBV24-1	TRBJ1-5	NA	TGTGCCACCAGTGAAACCCCGGGACACGGATACAATCAGCCCCAGCATTTT	CATSETPGHGYNQPQHF
NA	TRBV27	TRBJ2-7	NA	TGTGCCACCAGAACCCCCGCGGAGAGGGTACATTTCTACGAGCAGTACTTC	CATRTPAERVHFYEQYF
NA	TRBV6-2/TRBV6-3	TRBJ1-4	TRBD1	TGTGCCAGCCTCGACAGGGCGAAAAAACTGTTTTTT	CASLDRAKKLFF
few	TRBV16	TRBJ2-3	TRBD2	TGTGCCAGCAGCCACGGACTAGCGGGAGTCGATACGCAGTATTTT	CASSHGLAGVDTQYF
many	TRBV28	TRBJ2-3	TRBD2	TGTGCCAGCAGTTCGGGACTAGCGGGAGGGCCGCCAGATACGCAGTATTTT	CASSSGLAGGPPDTQYF
many	TRBV12-3/TRBV12-4	TRBJ1-2	TRBD1	TGTGCCAGCAGGGGGACAGGGGAATTCTATGGCTACACCTTC	CASRGTGEFYGYTF
many	TRBV19	TRBJ1-6	NA	TGTGCCAGTAGTGAACCTCGGTTCGGGATCAATTCACCCCTCCACTTT	CASSEPRFGINSPLHF
NA	TRBV29-1	TRBJ2-7	NA	TGCAGCGTTGAAATCAACCGGGGATTCTCCTACGAGCAGTACTTC	CSVEINRGFSYEQYF
many	TRBV6-8	TRBJ2-7	TRBD1	TGTGCCAGCAGCCAGTGGCCACAGGGGAAACACCTCTACGAGCAGTACTTC	CASSQWPQGKHLYEQYF
many	TRBV5-5	TRBJ1-6	NA	TGTGCCAGCAGCTTGCCAGCGGCTTCACCCCTCCACTTT	CASSLPAASPLHF
many	TRBV10-3	TRBJ1-3	NA	TGTGCCATCAGTCCGAGGACCGGCTCTTGGAACACCATATATTTT	CAISPRTGSWNTIYF
many	TRBV5-1	TRBJ2-7	TRBD2	TGCGCCAGCAGCGAGGCTATAGCGGGACATCTTAGCTCCTACGAGCAGTACTTC	CASSEAIAGHLSSYEQYF
many	TRBV9	TRBJ2-3	TRBD2	TGTGCCAGCAGCGTAGGAATGGGGACTAGCGGTTTAAAGGGAACAGATACGCAGTATTTT	CASSVGMGTSGLKGTDTQYF
few	TRBV10-3	TRBJ2-7	NA	TGTGCCATCAGTGTGTATGGACAGAACTACGAGCAGTACTTC	CAISVYGQNYEQYF
few	TRBV11-3	TRBJ2-5	NA	TGTGCCAGCAGCTTAGTTGCGGAGGGGCAAGAGACCCAGTACTTC	CASSLVAEGQETQYF
many	TRBV18	TRBJ2-7	NA	TGTGCCAGCTCACCACCGGGTGTCCCGGGTGCCTACGAGCAGTACTTC	CASSPPGVPGAYEQYF
many	TRBV19	TRBJ1-1	NA	TGTGCCAGTAGTACACCCACAGGTTCAGCTTTCTTT	CASSTPTGSAFF
many	TRBV2	TRBJ2-6	NA	TGTGCCAGCAGGTCACGGGGTCCATCTGGGGCCAACGTCCTGACTTTC	CASRSRGPSGANVLTF
many	TRBV11-3	TRBJ1-2	NA	TGTGCCAGCAGCGACAGGTCCAACTATGGCTACACCTTC	CASSDRSNYGYTF
many	TRBV12-3/TRBV12-4	TRBJ2-1	NA	TGTGCCAGCAGTGCGGCTAGGGGCAATGAGCAGTTCTTC	CASSAARGNEQFF
once	TRBV11-2	TRBJ2-3	NA	TGTGCCAGCAGCTTCGGGGGTTCAGATACGCAGTATTTT	CASSFGGSDTQYF
many	TRBV20-1	TRBJ2-7	NA	TGCAGTGCTAGGCTTCCGGGGATTGGGGCCTACGAGCAGTACTTC	CSARLPGIGAYEQYF
many	TRBV6-1	TRBJ1-1	TRBD1	TGTGCCACCCTACTGGACAGGGGGAACACTGAAGCTTTCTTT	CATLLDRGNTEAFF
many	TRBV24-1	TRBJ1-4	TRBD1	TGTGCCACCAGGGACAGGGAAAGTGAAAAACTGTTTTTT	CATRDRESEKLFF
NA	TRBV20-1	TRBJ1-1	TRBD1	TGCAGTGCAGGGGGCCCCGGGACAGGGATGAACACTGAAGCTTTCTTT	CSAGGPGTGMNTEAFF
many	TRBV2	TRBJ2-5	NA	TGTGCCAGCAGTCGGGACATCCAAGAGACCCAGTACTTC	CASSRDIQETQYF